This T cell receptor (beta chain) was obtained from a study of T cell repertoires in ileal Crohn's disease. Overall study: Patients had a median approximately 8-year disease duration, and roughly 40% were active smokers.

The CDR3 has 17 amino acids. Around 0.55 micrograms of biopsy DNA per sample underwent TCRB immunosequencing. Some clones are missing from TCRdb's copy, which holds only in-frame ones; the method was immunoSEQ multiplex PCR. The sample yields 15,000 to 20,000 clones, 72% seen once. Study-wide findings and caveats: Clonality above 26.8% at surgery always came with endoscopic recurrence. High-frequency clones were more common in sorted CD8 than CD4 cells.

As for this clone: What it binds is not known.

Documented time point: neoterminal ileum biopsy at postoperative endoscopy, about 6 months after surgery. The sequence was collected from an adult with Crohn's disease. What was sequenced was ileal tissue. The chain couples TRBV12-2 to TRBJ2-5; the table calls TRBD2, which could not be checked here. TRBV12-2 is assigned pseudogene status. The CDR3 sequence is CASRLGGLAGNQETQYF. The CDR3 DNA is TGTGCAAGTCGCTTAGGGGGACTAGCGGGGAACCAAGAGACCCAGTACTTC.